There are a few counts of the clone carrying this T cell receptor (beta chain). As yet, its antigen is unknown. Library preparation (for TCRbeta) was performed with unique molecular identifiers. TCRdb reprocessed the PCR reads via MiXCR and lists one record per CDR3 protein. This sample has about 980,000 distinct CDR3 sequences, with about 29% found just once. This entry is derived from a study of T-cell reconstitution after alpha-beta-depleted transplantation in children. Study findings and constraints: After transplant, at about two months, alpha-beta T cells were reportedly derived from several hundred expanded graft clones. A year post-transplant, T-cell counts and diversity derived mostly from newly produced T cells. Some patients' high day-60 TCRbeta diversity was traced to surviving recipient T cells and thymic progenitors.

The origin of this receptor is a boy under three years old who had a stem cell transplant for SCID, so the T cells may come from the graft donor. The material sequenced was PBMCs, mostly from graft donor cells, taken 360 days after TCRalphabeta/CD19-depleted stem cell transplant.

CDR3 region: CATSILADTYEQYF. The CDR3 bases are TGTGCCACCAGCATCCTAGCTGATACCTACGAGCAGTACTTC. The chain links TRBV15 to TRBJ2-7; possible D gene TRBD2, 5 bases. CDR1 is LNHNV, CDR2 YYDKDF, per germline (reference sequence). The CDR3 contains 14 residues. With 4 bases removed from V and 2 bases from J, the gap between germline ends came to 12 bases. The variable domain in full, completed from reference TRBV15 and TRBJ2-7, reads DAMVIQNPRYQVTQFGKPVTLSCSQTLNHNVMYWYQQKSSQAPKLLFHYYDKDFNNEADTPDNFQSRRPNTSFCFLDIRSPGLGDTAMYLCATSILADTYEQYFGPGTRLTVT.